The 31 T cell receptor beta chains listed next were all sequenced from one sample in a study of CD4 and CD8 cells across lung adenocarcinoma regions. MiXCR, applied by TCRdb to the PCR reads, yields one record per CDR3 protein. This repertoire shows 7,500 to 10,000 distinct CDR3 sequences, about 47% found once; its top ten account for about 19%. The sequenced sample consisted of CD4+ T cells from the margin of a lung tumor. The source is a male donor with lung adenocarcinoma. The CD4 and CD8 labels of this study may be unreliable.

The chain employs TRBV6-1 and TRBJ1-1; tentatively, D is TRBD1 (5 bases). V was cut by 6 bases and J by 0 bases, with 17 bases left in between. The CDR3 runs 16 residues. The germline gives CDR1 MNHNS, CDR2 SASEGT. Here the CDR3 DNA reads TGTGCCAGCAGCTCCAGCTGGGGGGTCTTGAACACTGAAGCTTTCTTT. Translation: CASSSSWGVLNTEAFF.

The sample holds many counts of this clonotype. As DNA, the CDR3 is TGTGCCAGCAGCCGAACAGGTTATGAGCAGTTCTTC. This sequence encodes CASSRTGYEQFF. J is TRBJ2-1 and V is TRBV7-6, with D tentatively TRBD1 (5 bases). The germline CDR1 and CDR2 sequences are SGHVS and FNYEAQ. Between the trimmed V and J ends, which lost 5 bases and 8 bases, there was a span of 10 bases. The CDR3 covers 12 residues.

At least ten counts were recorded for this clonotype. V usage is TRBV3-1 and J usage is TRBJ2-3, with 11 bases aligning to TRBD2. This CDR3 comprises 15 residues. Germline trimming cut 2 bases from V and 6 bases from J; bases unmatched to any gene: 4. Germline lookup yields CDR1 LGHDT and CDR2 YNNKEL (reference sequence). As DNA, the CDR3 is TGTGCCAGCAGCCAAACTAGCGGGAGTAGTGATACGCAGTATTTT. It encodes CASSQTSGSSDTQYF.

The V gene is TRBV12-3 or TRBV12-4, the J gene TRBJ2-7, with D perhaps matching TRBD2 (6 bases). With 5 bases removed from V and 0 bases from J, the gap between germline ends came to 14 bases. This CDR3 is built from 15 residues. The DNA for the CDR3 is TGTGCCAGCAGTCGGGACTCTGGGAGCTCCTACGAGCAGTACTTC. Amino acid sequence: CASSRDSGSSYEQYF.

In this sample, this clonotype is medium-sized. The gene calls are TRBV6-5 and TRBJ1-4; D might be TRBD1 (6 bases). Germline V CDR1 and CDR2: MNHEY, SVGAGI. There are 15 residues in the CDR3. The ends were cut back, 2 bases at V and 7 bases at J, with 14 bases in the middle. The CDR3 DNA sequence: TGTGCCAGCAGTTACAGTTGGGGGGGCTCTGAAAAACTGTTTTTT. The encoded protein is CASSYSWGGSEKLFF.

The chain employs TRBV25-1 and TRBJ1-2; D remains unclear. The CDR3 runs 13 residues. The V gene's germline CDR1 is MGHDK and CDR2 SYGVNS. V shed 3 bases and J shed 8 bases, with 13 bases lying between them. The CDR3 DNA reads as TGTGCCAGCAGTGAGTTAGGGTATGGCGGCTACACCTTC. This sequence encodes CASSELGYGGYTF.

This clonotype was found a few times. The chain carries TRBV30 and TRBJ2-6, with D unclear. There are 13 residues in the CDR3. CDR1 and CDR2 (germline): GTSNPN, SVGIG (reference sequence). The ends were cut back, 3 bases at V and 3 bases at J, with 6 bases in the middle. CDR3 region: CAWRGIGANVLTF. The CDR3 DNA reads as TGTGCCTGGAGGGGGATTGGGGCCAACGTCCTGACTTTC.

The chain recombines TRBV7-2 with TRBJ2-3, with 7 bases lining up with TRBD1. The end of the DNA is better explained by TRBJ2-5, so the J call may be wrong. This CDR3 region has 15 residues. Germline V CDR1 and CDR2: SGHTA, FQGNSA. CDR3 nucleotides: TGTGCTGGGAGCTTAGGGGGCCGGGCCCTTGATACCCAGTACTTC. This gives the protein CAGSLGGRALDTQYF.

This clonotype was found a few times. The chain uses TRBV10-1 and TRBJ2-1; D gene uncertain. This CDR3 contains 11 residues. Germline V gives CDR1 WNHNN, CDR2 SYGVQD (reference sequence). Trimming pared 6 bases from V and 6 bases from J, leaving 6 bases between. CDR3 amino acids: CASRDGNEQFF. The DNA of the CDR3 is TGCGCCAGCAGGGACGGCAATGAGCAGTTCTTC.

The chain uses TRBV10-1 and TRBJ2-3; D might be TRBD1 (5 bases). CDR3 length: 14 residues. V was cut by 0 bases and J by 4 bases, with 8 bases left in between. Germline V gene lookup returns CDR1 WNHNN and CDR2 SYGVQD (reference sequence). The CDR3 loop reads CASSESTGSDTQYF. The CDR3 DNA sequence: TGCGCCAGCAGTGAGTCTACAGGTTCAGATACGCAGTATTTT.

In nucleotides, the CDR3 is TGTGCCAGCAGTGCCCCCAATCTGGACCAAGAGACCCAGTACTTC. Its translation: CASSAPNLDQETQYF. The V call is TRBV6-1, the J call TRBJ2-1; D not resolved. Matching the DNA end better, TRBJ2-5 makes the J call doubtful. Looked up from germline, CDR1 is MNHNS and CDR2 is SASEGT. CDR3 length: 15 amino acids.

The chain employs TRBV27 and TRBJ1-3, with D possibly TRBD1 on 6 matching bases. CDR3 length: 14 amino acids. The ends were cut back, 6 bases at V and 0 bases at J, with 9 bases in the middle. Germline CDR1 is MNHEY and CDR2 is SMNVEV (reference sequence). CDR3 bases: TGTGCCAGCAGAGGGGGGTACTCTGGAAACACCATATATTTT. This translates into CASRGGYSGNTIYF.

About this clonotype: It is likely a read error, because the conserved phenylalanine at the end of the CDR3 is missing. The DNA is left out, because the CDR3 cannot be placed on it with certainty; the CDR3 is given as TCRdb lists it. The V gene is TRBV4-1, the J gene TRBJ2-5; TRBD1, as called in the table, went unchecked against the DNA. The CDR3 has 13 residues if both end residues are counted. The germline V gene encodes CDR1 MGHRA and CDR2 YSYEKL. CDR3 amino acids: CASSQVVLVGPQE.

About this clonotype: At one end the junction does not follow the germline gene, possibly because of a read error. J is TRBJ2-3 and V is TRBV10-3; D call uncertain. CDR1 and CDR2 from the germline V gene are ENHRY and SYGVKD. This CDR3 spans 11 amino acids. CDR3 sequence (DNA): TGTGCCGTCAGTGAGGCAGATACCCAGTATTTT. Its translation is CAVSEADTQYF.

The chain joins TRBV12-3 or TRBV12-4 to TRBJ2-1, with D unresolved. The CDR3 consists of 14 residues. The V and J ends lost 6 bases and 5 bases respectively, with 14 bases between them. The CDR3 reads CASRDQAINNEQFF. DNA of the CDR3: TGTGCCAGCAGGGACCAGGCTATTAACAATGAGCAGTTCTTC.

This clonotype has a handful of counts. The chain employs TRBV15 and TRBJ1-5, with D unresolved. Trimming stripped 2 bases from V and 2 bases from J, with 4 bases between. Germline lookup yields CDR1 LNHNV and CDR2 YYDKDF (reference sequence). There are 13 residues in the CDR3. CDR3 loop: CATSRSGNQPQHF. CDR3 nucleotides: TGTGCCACCAGCAGAAGTGGCAATCAGCCCCAGCATTTT.

In its sample, this clonotype was seen many times. The chain carries TRBV15 and TRBJ2-1, with TRBD2 identical over 7 bases. Trimming at V came to 0 bases and at J to 0 bases, leaving 8 bases not matched to a gene. The germline V gene has CDR1 LNHNV and CDR2 YYDKDF (reference sequence). The CDR3 loop spans 18 amino acids. This chain's CDR3 is CATSRDSAGDSSYNEQFF. The CDR3 region has the DNA TGTGCCACCAGCAGAGATTCGGCGGGAGACTCCTCCTACAATGAGCAGTTCTTC.

The gene calls are TRBV6-1 and TRBJ2-1, with D maybe TRBD2 (6 bases). CDR1 is MNHNS, CDR2 SASEGT, per germline. Trimming stripped 5 bases from V and 8 bases from J, with 10 bases between. This CDR3 spans 12 amino acids. CDR3 loop: CASSPSGDEQFF. CDR3 nucleotide sequence: TGTGCCAGCAGTCCATCGGGAGATGAGCAGTTCTTC.

CDR3 protein: CASTPGGSGYTF. CDR3 sequence (DNA): TGCGCCAGCACTCCAGGGGGTTCTGGCTACACCTTC. V usage is TRBV10-2 and J usage is TRBJ1-2, with 7 positions matching TRBD1. This CDR3 has 12 amino acids. V lost 7 bases and J lost 7; bases outside the gene matches: 6. Germline V gene lookup returns CDR1 WSHSY and CDR2 SAAADI.

By frequency in the sample, this clonotype is medium-sized. The rearrangement links TRBV4-1 to TRBJ2-5; the match to TRBD2 covers 7 bases. TRBJ2-7 matches the DNA end more closely, so the J call is doubtful. CDR3 length: 15 amino acids. From germline, CDR1 is MGHRA and CDR2 YSYEKL. CDR3 protein: CASSQDGRGAYEQYF. The CDR3 DNA is TGCGCCAGCAGCCAAGATGGACGGGGGGCCTACGAGCAGTACTTC.

The rearrangement joins TRBV5-1 to TRBJ1-3; D is ambiguous. Per the germline V gene, CDR1 is SGHRS and CDR2 is YFSETQ. V was shortened by 4 bases and J by 4 bases, with 6 bases between the two germline ends. The CDR3 extends over 12 amino acids. The CDR3 DNA follows: TGCGCCAGCAGCCCCCTGGGAAACACCATATATTTT. It yields the protein CASSPLGNTIYF. The entire variable domain, with the rest obtained from reference TRBV5-1 and TRBJ1-3, is as follows: KAGVTQTPRYLIKTRGQQVTLSCSPISGHRSVSWYQQTPGQGLQFLFEYFSETQRNKGNFPGRFSGRQFSNSRSEMNVSTLELGDSALYLCASSPLGNTIYFGEGSWLTVV.

This clonotype was picked up a small number of times. The rearrangement uses TRBV10-1 and TRBJ2-1; D not resolved. The CDR3 loop spans 14 amino acids. Germline CDR1 and CDR2: WNHNN and SYGVQD (reference sequence). Between the trimmed V and J ends, which lost 3 bases and 0 bases, there was a span of 6 bases. CDR3 DNA: TGCGCCAGCAGTGAACGACTCTCCTACAATGAGCAGTTCTTC. Its translation: CASSERLSYNEQFF.

The chain carries TRBV6-1 and TRBJ2-1, with a tentative D call TRBD1 (6 bases). CDR1 is MNHNS, CDR2 SASEGT, per germline. V was shortened by 5 bases and J by 5 bases, with 13 bases between the two germline ends. The CDR3 has 14 residues. The CDR3 sequence is CASSRSGTNNEQFF. The DNA for the CDR3 is TGTGCCAGCAGTCGGTCCGGGACAAACAATGAGCAGTTCTTC.

This clonotype is classed as medium-sized. The rearrangement links TRBV6-4 to TRBJ2-3; D is perhaps TRBD2 (5 bases). The CDR3 is 16 amino acids. Trimming cost V 3 bases and J 1 base, with 14 bases left between them. Germline V gives CDR1 MRHNA, CDR2 SNTAGT. CDR3 protein: CASSESGPKGTDTQYF. CDR3 sequence (DNA): TGTGCCAGCAGTGAGAGCGGACCCAAAGGCACAGATACGCAGTATTTT.

This clonotype was counted between two and nine times. The genes are TRBV28 and TRBJ1-5; 7 nucleotides agree with TRBD1. There are 16 residues in the CDR3. Germline CDR1 reads MDHEN; CDR2 reads SYDVKM. The junction had 16 bases not matched to a gene; V was cut back by 8 bases and J by 6 bases. CDR3 loop: CASPPRQGDKGQPQHF. In nucleotides, the CDR3 is TGTGCCAGCCCCCCCCGGCAGGGGGACAAGGGTCAGCCCCAGCATTTT. The whole variable domain, remainder taken from reference TRBV28 and TRBJ1-5, is DVKVTQSSRYLVKRTGEKVFLECVQDMDHENMFWYRQDPGLGLRLIYFSYDVKMKEKGDIPEGYSVSREKKERFSLILESASTNQTSMYLCASPPRQGDKGQPQHFGDGTRLSIL.

Concerning this clonotype itself: One end of the junction varies from germline; a read error may be responsible. The genes are TRBV4-1 and TRBJ2-3, with a weak D call TRBD1 (6 bases). CDR3 size: 15 residues. Germline V gene data show CDR1 as MGHRA and CDR2 as YSYEKL. CDR3 residues: CASGQGLWGKDMQYF. The CDR3 nucleotides are TGCGCCAGCGGCCAGGGGCTGTGGGGCAAAGACATGCAGTATTTC.

At least ten counts were recorded for this clonotype. The V call is TRBV6-2 or TRBV6-3, the J call TRBJ2-7, with D possibly being TRBD1 (6 bases). Germline V gives CDR1 MNHEY, CDR2 SVGEGT. V gave up 10 bases and J gave up 0 bases, with 16 bases separating them. This CDR3 has 14 residues. The CDR3 nucleotides read TGTGCCAACCCCCGTGGGGGCATCTCCTACGAGCAGTACTTC. It yields the protein CANPRGGISYEQYF.

A single count supports this clonotype. The rearrangement joins TRBV25-1 to TRBJ2-5; unclear D gene. With the DNA end fitting TRBJ2-7 better, the J assignment may be wrong. CDR3 length: 12 amino acids. Germline CDR1 and CDR2: MGHDK and SYGVNS. CDR3 sequence reads: CASSVNSYEQYF. The CDR3 DNA is TGTGCCAGCAGTGTGAACAGCTACGAGCAGTACTTC.

The rearrangement joins TRBV9 to TRBJ2-7; D gene ambiguous. This CDR3 contains 16 residues. Trimming removed 0 bases from V and 5 bases from J, with 18 bases in between. Germline V CDR1 and CDR2: SGDLS, YYNGEE. The CDR3 spells CASSVDMGTSGNEQYF. CDR3 sequence (DNA): TGTGCCAGCAGCGTAGACATGGGAACCTCTGGAAACGAGCAGTACTTC. Based on the CDR3 plus reference TRBV9 and TRBJ2-7, the full variable domain is DSGVTQTPKHLITATGQRVTLRCSPRSGDLSVYWYQQSLDQGLQFLIQYYNGEERAKGNILERFSAQQFPDLHSELNLSSLELGDSALYFCASSVDMGTSGNEQYFGPGTRLTVT.

The V gene is TRBV10-2, the J gene TRBJ2-1; 7 nucleotides align to TRBD2. J was trimmed by 7 bases and V by 4 bases; bases with no gene match: 7. The CDR3 has 14 amino acids. Per germline, CDR1 WSHSY and CDR2 SAAADI. This chain's CDR3 is CASSGAGAGNEQFF. The CDR3 DNA sequence: TGCGCCAGCAGTGGGGCGGGAGCGGGGAATGAGCAGTTCTTC.

Judged by abundance, this clonotype is medium-sized. This chain uses TRBV7-6 with TRBJ2-1; TRBD2 aligns across 10 bases. The germline gives CDR1 SGHVS, CDR2 FNYEAQ. With V trimmed by 5 bases and J by 4 bases, 5 bases remained unmatched. The CDR3 runs 15 residues. DNA of the CDR3: TGTGCCAGCAGCGTTACTAGCGGGGTTTACAATGAGCAGTTCTTC. Translated: CASSVTSGVYNEQFF.